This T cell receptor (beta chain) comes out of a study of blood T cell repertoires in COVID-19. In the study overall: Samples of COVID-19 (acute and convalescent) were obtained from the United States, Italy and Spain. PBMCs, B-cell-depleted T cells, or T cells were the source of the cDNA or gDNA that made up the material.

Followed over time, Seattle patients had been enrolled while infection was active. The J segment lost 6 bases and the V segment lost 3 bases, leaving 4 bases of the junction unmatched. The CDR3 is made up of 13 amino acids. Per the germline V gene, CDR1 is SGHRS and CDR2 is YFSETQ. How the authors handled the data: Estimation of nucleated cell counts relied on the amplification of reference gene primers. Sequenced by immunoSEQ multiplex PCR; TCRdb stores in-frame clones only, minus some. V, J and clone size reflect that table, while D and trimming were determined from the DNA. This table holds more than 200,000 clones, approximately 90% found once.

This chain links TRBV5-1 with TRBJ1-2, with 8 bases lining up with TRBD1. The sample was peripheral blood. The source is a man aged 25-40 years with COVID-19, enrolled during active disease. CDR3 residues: CASSWTGNHGYTF. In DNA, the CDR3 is TGCGCCAGCAGCTGGACAGGGAACCATGGCTACACCTTC.